This TCR beta chain was captured in a study of blood T cell repertoires in COVID-19. Enrolled during active infection, Seattle patients were then followed longitudinally. CDR3 length: 14 amino acids. Germline-derived CDR1 and CDR2 are SGHRS and YFSETQ. Trimming took 0 bases from V and 3 from J, leaving 7 bases between them. In the authors' methods: Reference gene primer amplification gave nucleated cell count estimates. Measured with immunoSEQ multiplex PCR; TCRdb has only the in-frame clones, and not every one. V, J and clone size are taken as reported in that table, and D and trimming were inferred from the DNA itself. The data show about 310,000 clones, around 91% seen once. About this clone: The same CDR3 is also encoded by other DNA sequences in this sample.

V usage is TRBV5-1 and J usage is TRBJ1-5, with unresolved D. This sequence originates from a woman in her 40s with COVID-19, enrolled during active disease. Input material: peripheral blood. CDR3 sequence (DNA): TGCGCCAGCAGCTTGGGAGGGTCCAATCAGCCCCAGCATTTT. Translating it yields CASSLGGSNQPQHF.